This T cell receptor beta chain came from a study of T cell changes during pregnancy in multiple sclerosis. This table comes from immunoSEQ multiplex PCR, and its TCRdb copy is limited to in-frame clones, with some not included. Of fewer than 70,000 clones listed, about 90% are singletons. The CDR3 covers 16 residues. Germline CDR1 reads LNHDA; CDR2 reads SQIVND (reference sequence). The source was peripheral blood, collected in the second trimester of pregnancy. The chain combines TRBV19 with TRBJ2-4; 8 positions match TRBD2. This sequence originates from a female donor in good health, enrolled as a control in a pregnancy study. Here the CDR3 reads CGFLFGLAGAKNIQYF. The DNA of the CDR3 is TGTGGCTTTTTATTCGGACTAGCTGGGGCCAAAAACATTCAGTACTTC. Full variable domain (rest looked up from reference TRBV19 and TRBJ2-4): DGGITQSPKYLFRKEGQNVTLSCEQNLNHDAMYWYRQDPGQGLRLIYYSQIVNDFQKGDIAEGYSVSREKKESFPLTVTSAQKNPTAFYLCGFLFGLAGAKNIQYFGAGTRLSVL.